Below are 9 T cell receptor beta chains sequenced from a single sample in a study of shared clonotypes between healthy human individuals. Generated by immunoSEQ multiplex PCR, the TCRdb table keeps only in-frame clones and is missing some. Here the sample spans around 2,000,000 clones, approximately 94% being singletons. Positively selected for CCR7, the CD45RO-negative cells used as naive CD8 cells excluded terminally differentiated effector memory CD45RA+ cells. Sequenced sample: naive CD8+ T cells sorted from blood. These TCRs come from a man aged 18-30 years in good health.

The chain employs TRBV2 and TRBJ2-1; 8 positions match TRBD2. The trim removed 8 bases at V and 4 bases at J, leaving 16 bases unmatched. The CDR3 length is 17 residues. Germline CDR1 and CDR2: SNHLY and FYNNEI. The CDR3 DNA sequence: TGTGCCAGCTACCAACGGAGGGCACTAGCGGCTTACAATGAGCAGTTCTTC. It is translated as CASYQRRALAAYNEQFF.

The chain employs TRBV5-5 and TRBJ2-7; D may correspond to TRBD1 or TRBD2 (5 bases each). Germline V gene data show CDR1 as SGHKS and CDR2 as YYEKEE (reference sequence). This CDR3 region has 15 residues. The germline V and J ends were trimmed by 0 bases and 2 bases, with 12 bases remaining between them. CDR3 nucleotides: TGTGCCAGCAGCTTGGTTGTTCAGGGAGCCTACGAGCAGTACTTC. It codes for CASSLVVQGAYEQYF.

Note on this clone: Within the sample, other DNA sequences also encode this same CDR3. The chain has TRBV27 and TRBJ2-7; possibly TRBD1 for D (5 bases). The V gene lost 3 bases and the J gene lost 3 bases, with 6 bases spanning the gap. Germline loops: CDR1 MNHEY, CDR2 SMNVEV (reference sequence). This CDR3 is built from 12 residues. CDR3 coding DNA: TGTGCCAGCAGTTTCCAGGGCTACGAGCAGTACTTC. This encodes CASSFQGYEQYF.

The chain couples TRBV28 to TRBJ2-7, with 12 nucleotides matching TRBD2. Losses at the gene ends were 5 bases for V and 1 base for J; bases not matched to a gene: 6. Germline assignment: CDR1 MDHEN and CDR2 SYDVKM. The CDR3 covers 16 residues. This chain's CDR3 is CASSPLTSGSSYEQYF. DNA of the CDR3: TGTGCCAGCAGTCCCCTGACTAGCGGGAGTTCCTACGAGCAGTACTTC.

The rearrangement uses TRBV7-9 and TRBJ2-7; D is possibly TRBD1 or TRBD2 (6 bases each). Germline V gene data show CDR1 as SEHNR and CDR2 as FQNEAQ (reference sequence). The V end was cut by 4 bases, the J end by 2 bases, with 21 bases between. The CDR3 consists of 17 residues. In DNA, the CDR3 is TGTGCCAGCAGCTCCCCTTTGATCGGGGGCCGAACCTACGAGCAGTACTTC. It yields the protein CASSSPLIGGRTYEQYF.

The V and J genes are TRBV5-1 and TRBJ1-4; 8 positions match TRBD1. Germline CDR1 is SGHRS and CDR2 is YFSETQ. The ends lost 4 bases at V and 7 bases at J; junction bases unmatched: 15. The CDR3 contains 17 residues. CDR3 in amino acids: CASSPHDPGGEGEKLFF. The CDR3 DNA follows: TGCGCCAGCAGCCCGCACGACCCAGGGGGCGAAGGTGAAAAACTGTTTTTT.

This chain uses TRBV2 with TRBJ2-2; a weak D match, TRBD2 (6 bases). Looked up from germline, CDR1 is SNHLY and CDR2 is FYNNEI. Trimming left V 6 bases short and J 6 bases short, with 11 bases between. CDR3 length equals 13 residues. The CDR3 loop reads CASSVLAPGELFF. The CDR3 bases are TGTGCCAGCAGCGTACTAGCCCCCGGGGAGCTGTTTTTT. Full variable domain (rest looked up from reference TRBV2 and TRBJ2-2): EPEVTQTPSHQVTQMGQEVILRCVPISNHLYFYWYRQILGQKVEFLVSFYNNEISEKSEIFDDQFSVERPDGSNFTLKIRSTKLEDSAMYFCASSVLAPGELFFGEGSRLTVL.

V and J are TRBV11-3 and TRBJ2-2; 9 bases map to TRBD1. Germline CDR1 is SGHNT and CDR2 is YENEEA. J lost 6 bases, V lost 5 bases, and 4 bases had no gene match. This CDR3 region has 14 residues. The CDR3: CASSPRTGAGELFF. CDR3 in DNA: TGTGCCAGCAGCCCAAGGACAGGGGCCGGGGAGCTGTTTTTT. The complete variable domain, with remaining parts taken from reference TRBV11-3 and TRBJ2-2, reads EAGVVQSPRYKIIEKKQPVAFWCNPISGHNTLYWYLQNLGQGPELLIRYENEEAVDDSQLPKDRFSAERLKGVDSTLKIQPAELGDSAVYLCASSPRTGAGELFFGEGSRLTVL.

The V and J genes are TRBV12-2 and TRBJ2-1. TRBV12-2 is a listed pseudogene. This CDR3 region has 14 residues. The CDR3 coding sequence is TGTGCAAGTCGCTTAGTCGTAGGGTGGAATGAGCAGTTCTTC. Translation: CASRLVVGWNEQFF.